Presented here are 27 T cell receptor beta chains from one specimen sequenced in a study of control samples from healthy donors and cancer patients. TCRdb's copy holds only in-frame clones and misses some; the assay was immunoSEQ multiplex PCR. The sample contains about 170,000 clones, 91% of which appear only once. The material sequenced was blood. These receptors were collected from a woman aged 25 to 39 in good health.

This chain links TRBV30 with TRBJ1-6; possibly TRBD1 for D (6 bases). V dropped 1 base and J dropped 10 bases, with 11 bases sitting between them. The CDR3 is 13 residues long. Germline V lookup: CDR1 GTSNPN, CDR2 SVGIG (reference sequence). The CDR3, as DNA: TGTGCCTGGAGTGCGGGGGGCAGGTCACCCCTCCACTTT. It yields the protein CAWSAGGRSPLHF.

As concerns this clone: This sample includes further DNA sequences coding for the same CDR3. This chain links TRBV28 with TRBJ1-2, with 7 bases matching TRBD1. The CDR3 loop spans 12 amino acids. Germline V gives CDR1 MDHEN, CDR2 SYDVKM. The junction had 6 bases not matched to a gene; V was cut back by 6 bases and J by 8 bases. The CDR3 here is CASSLPGGGYTF. As DNA, the CDR3 is TGTGCCAGCAGCCTACCAGGGGGGGGCTACACCTTC.

V is TRBV7-2 and J is TRBJ2-5, with TRBD2 matching 10 bases. This CDR3 spans 15 amino acids. V dropped 6 bases and J dropped 5; count of bases not matched to a gene: 9. Per the germline V gene, CDR1 is SGHTA and CDR2 is FQGNSA. CDR3 sequence: CASSPFLAGVETQYF. The CDR3 DNA follows: TGTGCCAGCAGTCCCTTTCTAGCGGGAGTTGAGACCCAGTACTTC. The entire variable domain, with the rest obtained from reference TRBV7-2 and TRBJ2-5, is as follows: GAGVSQSPSNKVTEKGKDVELRCDPISGHTALYWYRQSLGQGLEFLIYFQGNSAPDKSGLPSDRFSAERTGGSVSTLTIQRTQQEDSAVYLCASSPFLAGVETQYFGPGTRLLVL.

The gene calls are TRBV6-2 or TRBV6-3 and TRBJ2-7; no clear D. This CDR3 region has 12 residues. Germline V gives CDR1 MNHEY, CDR2 SVGEGT. The V end lost 0 bases, the J end lost 4 bases, and 4 bases lay between the germline ends. CDR3 region: CASSYSRYEQYF. In nucleotides, the CDR3 is TGTGCCAGCAGTTACTCCAGGTACGAGCAGTACTTC.

This clone was found once. The J gene is TRBJ1-2, the V gene TRBV28; 9 bases are a match to TRBD1. CDR1 and CDR2 from the germline V gene are MDHEN and SYDVKM. V shed 6 bases, J shed 8 bases, and the junction held 4 bases outside the gene matches. This CDR3 contains 12 residues. DNA for the CDR3: TGTGCCAGCAGCACCGGACAGGGGGGCTACACCTTC. Translating gives CASSTGQGGYTF.

V and J are TRBV11-2 and TRBJ1-4, with 12 bases lining up with TRBD1. The CDR3 is made up of 15 amino acids. V shed 5 bases and J 10 bases; nucleotides not matched to a gene: 8. The germline CDR1 and CDR2 sequences are SGHAT and FQNNGV. The CDR3 loop reads CASSHGTGGRGKLFF. CDR3 DNA: TGTGCCAGCAGCCACGGGACAGGGGGCCGTGGAAAACTGTTTTTT.

The chain is built from TRBV6-1 and TRBJ1-4; 7 nucleotides align to TRBD1. The V gene end was trimmed by 4 bases and the J gene end by 0 bases; junction bases not matched to a gene: 5. CDR1 and CDR2 from the germline V gene are MNHNS and SASEGT. This CDR3 has 16 residues. CDR3 residues: CASSGGTVATNEKLFF. In nucleotides, the CDR3 is TGTGCCAGCAGTGGCGGGACAGTTGCAACTAATGAAAAACTGTTTTTT.

The V call is TRBV25-1, the J call TRBJ2-1; perhaps TRBD2 as D (5 bases). CDR3 size: 15 residues. The germline V gene encodes CDR1 MGHDK and CDR2 SYGVNS. Trimming pared 4 bases from V and 0 bases from J, leaving 10 bases between. The CDR3 is CASSGTPSSYNEQFF. CDR3 nucleotides: TGTGCCAGCAGTGGGACTCCAAGCTCCTACAATGAGCAGTTCTTC.

This chain joins TRBV25-1 and TRBJ2-1; 9 bases map to TRBD2. J gave up 2 bases and V 4 bases, and 6 bases lay outside the gene matches. The CDR3 contains 16 residues. The germline CDR1 and CDR2 sequences are MGHDK and SYGVNS. The CDR3 sequence is CASSALSGGTYNEQFF. CDR3 in DNA: TGTGCCAGCAGTGCCCTTAGCGGGGGCACCTACAATGAGCAGTTCTTC.

The chain links TRBV6-1 to TRBJ2-7; possible D gene TRBD1, 6 bases. The germline V gene encodes CDR1 MNHNS and CDR2 SASEGT. This CDR3 is 16 amino acids long. V lost 0 bases and J lost 0, with 12 bases in between. The CDR3 protein is CASSEAGRTASYEQYF. Written as DNA, the CDR3 is TGTGCCAGCAGTGAAGCCGGGCGGACAGCCTCCTACGAGCAGTACTTC.

This chain links TRBV6-6 with TRBJ2-1; 8 bases align to TRBD2. The length of the CDR3 is 15 residues. The trim removed 3 bases at V and 5 bases at J, leaving 6 bases unmatched. Germline-derived CDR1 and CDR2 are MNHNY and SVGAGI (reference sequence). The CDR3 DNA reads TGTGCCAGCAGTTATCCGGGACTAGTGAACAATGAGCAGTTCTTC. This gives the protein CASSYPGLVNNEQFF.

The V and J genes are TRBV7-3 and TRBJ2-2; 11 nucleotides line up with TRBD1. V was clipped by 4 bases and J by 6 bases; unmatched bases: 4. Germline V gene lookup returns CDR1 SGHTA and CDR2 FQGTGA. The CDR3 has 15 residues. CDR3 coding DNA: TGTGCCAGCAGCTGGACAGGGGGCGCCCCCGGGGAGCTGTTTTTT. This translates into CASSWTGGAPGELFF.

The rearrangement joins TRBV29-1 to TRBJ2-1, with TRBD2 matching 13 bases. With V trimmed by 3 bases and J by 8 bases, 7 bases remained unmatched. Germline V lookup: CDR1 SQVTM, CDR2 ANQGSEA. The CDR3 consists of 15 residues. CDR3 DNA: TGCAGCGTTGACTACGGGACTAGCGGGATATATGAGCAGTTCTTC. It codes for CSVDYGTSGIYEQFF.

V usage is TRBV6-2 or TRBV6-3 and J usage is TRBJ2-1, with 8 bases identical to TRBD1. The V gene's germline CDR1 is MNHEY and CDR2 SVGEGT. This CDR3 region has 15 residues. V lost 4 bases to trimming and J lost 4 bases; unmatched junction nucleotides: 6. CDR3 sequence reads: CASSSPGQAYNEQFF. The CDR3 DNA reads as TGTGCCAGCAGTTCGCCGGGACAGGCTTACAATGAGCAGTTCTTC.

The chain recombines TRBV28 with TRBJ1-2; 8 bases map to TRBD1. J was trimmed by 8 bases and V by 3 bases; bases with no gene match: 2. The germline V gene encodes CDR1 MDHEN and CDR2 SYDVKM. The CDR3 is 12 amino acids. CDR3 sequence reads: CASSFGTGGYTF. Written as DNA, the CDR3 is TGTGCCAGCAGTTTCGGGACAGGAGGCTACACCTTC.

This chain links TRBV6-6 with TRBJ2-1; 12 bases fit TRBD2. Germline CDR1 and CDR2: MNHNY and SVGAGI (reference sequence). The CDR3 loop spans 15 amino acids. The V gene end was trimmed by 2 bases and the J gene end by 6 bases; junction bases not matched to a gene: 2. This CDR3 reads CASSYLAGGINEQFF. In DNA, the CDR3 is TGTGCCAGCAGTTACCTAGCGGGAGGGATCAATGAGCAGTTCTTC.

The genes are TRBV7-2 and TRBJ2-2; 8 bases are a match to TRBD2. This CDR3 comprises 15 residues. Germline trimming cut 0 bases from V and 7 bases from J; bases unmatched to any gene: 4. Germline V gives CDR1 SGHTA, CDR2 FQGNSA. The CDR3 sequence: CASSLASGDYGELFF. The CDR3 DNA follows: TGTGCCAGCAGCTTAGCTAGCGGGGATTACGGGGAGCTGTTTTTT.

Points on this clone: Other DNA sequences in this specimen translate into the identical CDR3. The rearrangement uses TRBV18 and TRBJ1-1; D uncertain. Germline values: CDR1 KGHSH, CDR2 LQKENI. CDR3 length equals 13 residues. Trimming removed 2 bases from V and 4 bases from J, with 8 bases in between. CDR3: CASSPGQVTEAFF. As DNA, the CDR3 is TGTGCCAGCTCACCAGGGCAAGTCACTGAAGCTTTCTTT.

This clone was observed a few times. The gene calls are TRBV6-5 and TRBJ2-1; a possible D gene is TRBD2 (5 bases). The CDR3 runs to 13 residues. Germline V gene data show CDR1 as MNHEY and CDR2 as SVGAGI. Trimming removed 6 bases at V and 3 bases at J, with 9 bases between. The CDR3 spells CASSTRDYNEQFF. The CDR3 bases are TGTGCCAGCAGCACCCGGGACTACAATGAGCAGTTCTTC.

The rearrangement links TRBV11-1 to TRBJ2-7; 12 bases are shared with TRBD2. The trim removed 5 bases at V and 1 base at J, leaving 6 bases unmatched. Germline V CDR1 and CDR2: SGHAT, FQDESV (reference sequence). The CDR3 is made up of 16 amino acids. The DNA of the CDR3 is TGTGCCAGCAGCACCCCCCTAGCGGGAGGGTCCTACGAGCAGTACTTC. Translating it yields CASSTPLAGGSYEQYF.

The chain couples TRBV18 to TRBJ2-6; D may match TRBD1 or TRBD2 (6 bases each). The CDR3 runs 17 residues. V was clipped by 4 bases and J by 4 bases, with 17 bases between them. CDR1 is KGHSH and CDR2 is LQKENI in the germline V gene. The DNA of the CDR3 is TGTGCCAGCTCACAGGGGGGCCCTTCCTTGGGGGCCAACGTCCTGACTTTC. Encoded protein: CASSQGGPSLGANVLTF. The variable domain in full, with the rest retrieved from reference TRBV18 and TRBJ2-6, is NAGVMQNPRHLVRRRGQEARLRCSPMKGHSHVYWYRQLPEEGLKFMVYLQKENIIDESGMPKERFSAEFPKEGPSILRIQQVVRGDSAAYFCASSQGGPSLGANVLTFGAGSRLTVL.

This chain links TRBV7-9 with TRBJ2-7; 12 bases fit TRBD1. Germline CDR1 and CDR2: SEHNR and FQNEAQ (reference sequence). This CDR3 has 15 amino acids. V lost 5 bases, J lost 6 bases, and 8 bases stayed unmatched. The CDR3 loop is CASSAPGQGAGEQYF. For the CDR3, the DNA is TGTGCCAGCAGCGCCCCGGGACAGGGGGCGGGCGAGCAGTACTTC.

This chain uses TRBV6-5 with TRBJ1-1; a weak D match, TRBD1 (5 bases). CDR3 size: 15 residues. CDR1 and CDR2 (germline): MNHEY, SVGAGI. Trimming pared 2 bases from V and 3 bases from J, leaving 13 bases between. The CDR3 nucleotides are TGTGCCAGCAGTTACGGGAGGGGAGAGTACACTGAAGCTTTCTTT. Protein: CASSYGRGEYTEAFF.

The rearrangement uses TRBV18 and TRBJ1-2; D gene unclear. The CDR3 has 14 residues. V was clipped by 2 bases and J by 0 bases, with 7 bases between them. Germline CDR1 KGHSH, CDR2 LQKENI. The CDR3 reads CASSPVGPNYGYTF. CDR3 nucleotides: TGTGCCAGCTCACCAGTCGGTCCTAACTATGGCTACACCTTC.

The V call is TRBV4-3, the J call TRBJ1-2, with a weak D call TRBD1 (5 bases). This CDR3 is built from 14 residues. Germline values: CDR1 LGHNA, CDR2 YSLEER. Trimming stripped 1 base from V and 4 bases from J, with 10 bases between. The CDR3 protein is CASSQGAGSYGYTF. The CDR3, as DNA: TGCGCCAGCAGCCAAGGGGCAGGGAGCTATGGCTACACCTTC.

Notes on this clone: The same CDR3 arises from other DNA sequences in this sample as well. V usage is TRBV5-1 and J usage is TRBJ2-3, with D perhaps assigned TRBD1 or TRBD2 (5 bases each). This CDR3 comprises 14 residues. The germline gives CDR1 SGHRS, CDR2 YFSETQ. Trimming pared 0 bases from V and 0 bases from J, leaving 5 bases between. CDR3 loop: CASSLGDSTDTQYF. CDR3 in DNA: TGCGCCAGCAGCTTGGGGGACAGCACAGATACGCAGTATTTT.

The chain links TRBV10-1 to TRBJ1-1; D possibly corresponds to TRBD1 (5 bases). This CDR3 is built from 13 residues. From germline, CDR1 is WNHNN and CDR2 SYGVQD (reference sequence). The germline V and J ends were trimmed by 8 bases and 4 bases, with 14 bases remaining between them. The CDR3 region has the DNA TGCGCCAGCCAGGACGGGAGGGGCACTGAAGCTTTCTTT. This gives the protein CASQDGRGTEAFF.